A selection of T cell receptor beta chains follows, all from one sample in a study of Graves' ophthalmopathy and Graves' hyperthyroidism. A single record per CDR3 protein comes from TCRdb applying MiXCR to the multiplex PCR reads. The sample includes about 380,000 distinct CDR3 sequences, roughly 14% of them seen just once. Sequenced material: peripheral blood. These receptors originate from a young woman with stable Graves' hyperthyroidism. Each CDR3 is given with its conserved first and last residue. Each record gives: clone size, J gene, D gene, V gene, CDR3 protein, CDR3 DNA. A D gene is named only where the DNA matches it firmly. Clone size is shown for a subset of rows, as once, few, many or a class of expanded clone.

>few|TRBJ2-6|-|TRBV6-5
CASSYSMGANVLTF
TGTGCCAGCAGTTACTCGATGGGGGCCAACGTCCTGACTTTC
>many|TRBJ2-7|-|TRBV11-3
CASSLLRDNSYEQYF
TGTGCCAGCAGCTTATTAAGGGACAACTCCTACGAGCAGTACTTC
>many|TRBJ2-5|TRBD2|TRBV12-3/TRBV12-4
CASSPSGRALTQETQYF
TGTGCCAGCAGTCCTAGCGGTCGGGCCTTGACCCAAGAGACCCAGTACTTC
>many|TRBJ1-2|-|TRBV20-1
CSARTLGGADYGYTF
TGCAGTGCTAGAACCCTGGGGGGCGCGGACTATGGCTACACCTTC
>many|TRBJ1-2|TRBD1|TRBV7-9
CASSGAGQVRGGYTF
TGTGCCAGCAGTGGTGCAGGACAGGTCCGAGGTGGCTACACCTTC
>-|TRBJ2-5|-|TRBV27
CASSQVGSSQETQYF
TGTGCCAGCAGTCAAGTTGGATCCTCCCAGGAGACCCAGTACTTC
>many|TRBJ1-6|-|TRBV4-2
CASTQVGRVVSPLHF
TGTGCCAGCACCCAAGTGGGCAGGGTAGTCTCACCCCTCCACTTT
>many|TRBJ1-5|-|TRBV6-5
CASSYSRGGNQPQHF
TGTGCCAGCAGTTACTCGAGAGGGGGCAATCAGCCCCAGCATTTT
>many|TRBJ2-5|-|TRBV7-2
CASSLGVQGETQYF
TGTGCCAGCAGCTTAGGCGTCCAGGGAGAGACCCAGTACTTC
>-|TRBJ1-5|-|TRBV12-3/TRBV12-4
CASSLGRAFNQPQHF
TGTGCCAGCAGTTTAGGCAGGGCCTTCAATCAGCCCCAGCATTTT
>-|TRBJ2-4|-|TRBV5-4
CASSPGREKAKNIQYF
TGTGCCAGCAGCCCGGGACGGGAGAAAGCCAAAAACATTCAGTACTTC
>few|TRBJ1-5|-|TRBV6-1
CASMQGRQPQHF
TGTGCCAGCATGCAGGGCCGGCAGCCCCAGCATTTT
>many|TRBJ1-3|-|TRBV6-5
CASRTGDSGNTIYF
TGTGCCAGCCGAACGGGGGACTCTGGAAACACCATATATTTT
>-|TRBJ1-1|-|TRBV12-3/TRBV12-4
CASSERETEAFF
TGTGCCAGCTCCGAAAGGGAGACTGAAGCTTTCTTT
>many|TRBJ1-1|TRBD1|TRBV20-1
CSAPPNRGRGAFF
TGCAGTGCCCCCCCCAACAGGGGGCGCGGAGCTTTCTTT
>many|TRBJ1-1|-|TRBV6-5
CASSHRDTEAFF
TGTGCCAGCAGTCACCGGGACACTGAAGCTTTCTTT
>-|TRBJ2-2|-|TRBV6-2/TRBV6-3
CASSYPSRAGELFF
TGTGCCAGCAGTTACCCAAGCAGGGCCGGGGAGCTGTTTTTT
>many|TRBJ1-2|-|TRBV7-8
CASSLEAGRRNYGYTF
TGTGCCAGCAGCTTAGAGGCAGGTCGCAGGAACTATGGCTACACCTTC
>many|TRBJ1-2|-|TRBV24-1
CATSDRGNYGYTF
TGTGCCACCAGTGACCGGGGTAACTATGGCTACACCTTC
>many|TRBJ1-5|TRBD1|TRBV24-1
CATSGDRGSNQPQHF
TGTGCCACCAGTGGGGACAGGGGAAGCAATCAGCCCCAGCATTTT
>many|TRBJ2-7|-|TRBV7-3
CASSQWGQLSYEQYF
TGTGCCAGCAGCCAATGGGGTCAGCTCTCCTACGAGCAGTACTTC
>-|TRBJ1-5|-|TRBV9
CASSVDGFRQPQHF
TGTGCCAGCAGCGTAGACGGGTTTCGTCAGCCCCAGCATTTT